The rows below give T cell receptor beta chains drawn from one sample of a study of a mutant IDH1 vaccine in newly diagnosed glioma. The antigens these receptors bind are not known. Repertoires were generated with immunoSEQ multiplex PCR, while TCRdb's copy carries only in-frame clones and drops some. Found here are under 60,000 clones, over 75% of them singletons; the top ten hold over 4%. This material consisted of PBMCs, taken from a glioma patient whose treatment included an IDH1 peptide vaccine. These receptor sequences come from a woman aged 35 to 49 with glioma. Some clones in this sample may be carry-over from other donors' samples. CDR3s include the opening cysteine and the closing phenylalanine or tryptophan. Fields, in order: CDR3 length, D gene, V gene, clone size, J gene, CDR3 DNA, CDR3 protein. The D gene is left open where the match is weak. The listing skips clone size in some rows; elsewhere it reads once, few, many or a size class.

15	-	TRBV30	-	TRBJ1-2	TGTGCCTGGAGTCCATGGGACGGGACTCGCTATGGCTACACCTTC	CAWSPWDGTRYGYTF
14	-	TRBV10-3	-	TRBJ2-2	TGTGCCATCAGTGTGTCGGGTTCCACCGGGGAGCTGTTTTTT	CAISVSGSTGELFF
15	-	TRBV19	-	TRBJ1-1	TGTGCCAGTAGTATCCCCCAGGGGCGGTACACTGAAGCTTTCTTT	CASSIPQGRYTEAFF
16	TRBD1	TRBV18	-	TRBJ2-1	TGTGCCAGCTCACCTTTACCGGGACAGGTTTCGGGGGAGCAGTTCTTC	CASSPLPGQVSGEQFF
15	-	TRBV7-2	-	TRBJ1-6	TGTGCCAGCAGCTTGGAGAGCTCCTATAATTCACCCCTCCACTTT	CASSLESSYNSPLHF
14	TRBD1	TRBV10-3	-	TRBJ1-2	TGTGCCATCAACTCAGGACAGGGGAACTATGGCTACACCTTC	CAINSGQGNYGYTF
16	-	TRBV7-2	few	TRBJ1-4	TGTGCCAGCAGCTTAGCCATTGGAGGCACTAATGAAAAACTGTTTTTT	CASSLAIGGTNEKLFF
16	TRBD1	TRBV6-1	-	TRBJ1-4	TGTGCCAGCAGTGAAAGGAGGGGGACAGGGGTTGAAAAACTGTTTTTT	CASSERRGTGVEKLFF
14	-	TRBV5-1	-	TRBJ2-3	TGCGCCAGCAGCTTGGCGGGTCTTTCAGATACGCAGTATTTT	CASSLAGLSDTQYF
12	-	TRBV30	-	TRBJ1-2	TGTGCCGCTAGACCTCTGGGGCAGAGGGACACCTTC	CAARPLGQRDTF